This TCR beta chain stems from a study of monozygotic twins with inflammatory bowel disease. Notes on this clonotype: Its antigen remains unknown.

CDR1 DFQATT and CDR2 SNEGSKA come from the germline V gene (reference sequence). The CDR3 consists of 15 residues. General study points: Compared with healthy twins, IBD patients shared fewer clonotypes with others, especially with disease activity.

Through template switching, UMIs that included a 6-nucleotide sample barcode were added. TCRdb re-called the 5' RACE reads and shows each CDR3 protein once, DNA omitted. This specimen shows approximately 400,000 distinct CDR3 sequences; the ten leading clones hold just over 2.5%. The sequence was collected from a human donor with ulcerative colitis or Crohn's disease, or a healthy co-twin of an affected twin (not recorded which). The chain joins TRBV20-1 to TRBJ2-2; TCRdb outputs TRBD2, but without DNA this stays unchecked. What was sequenced was blood. The CDR3 protein is CSARNAGANTGELFF.